This T cell receptor (beta chain) was obtained from a study of T cells in Graves' hyperthyroidism and ophthalmopathy. This clonotype has at least ten counts. Its antigen is not identified. TCR beta CDR3 sequences were amplified from RNA transcripts. The primer set for the first-round RT-PCR of the TCR CDR3 was HTBI. TCRdb passed the multiplex PCR reads through MiXCR, listing each CDR3 protein once. The sample shows 220,000 or so distinct CDR3 sequences, roughly 17% of them seen only once. The CDR3 runs 17 residues. Per germline, CDR1 DFQATT and CDR2 SNEGSKA (reference sequence). V lost 3 bases and J 7 bases, leaving 25 bases between the germline ends. For the diagnoses, clinical symptoms, serum thyroxine and TRAb, thyroid ultrasound and orbital computed tomography were used. Findings and caveats of the study: Most clonotypes that expanded in the thyroid above 0.001 also showed up in blood. For ophthalmopathy, model prediction preceded onset by a median 6.5 months.

The sample was blood. The sequence came from a woman in her late teens or twenties with Graves' ophthalmopathy. This chain connects TRBV20-1 to TRBJ1-5; no clear D gene. CDR3 sequence (DNA): TGCAGTGCTAGCCTTTACGTTATGGGGAATGAAGACCAGCCCCAGCATTTT. Amino acid sequence: CSASLYVMGNEDQPQHF.